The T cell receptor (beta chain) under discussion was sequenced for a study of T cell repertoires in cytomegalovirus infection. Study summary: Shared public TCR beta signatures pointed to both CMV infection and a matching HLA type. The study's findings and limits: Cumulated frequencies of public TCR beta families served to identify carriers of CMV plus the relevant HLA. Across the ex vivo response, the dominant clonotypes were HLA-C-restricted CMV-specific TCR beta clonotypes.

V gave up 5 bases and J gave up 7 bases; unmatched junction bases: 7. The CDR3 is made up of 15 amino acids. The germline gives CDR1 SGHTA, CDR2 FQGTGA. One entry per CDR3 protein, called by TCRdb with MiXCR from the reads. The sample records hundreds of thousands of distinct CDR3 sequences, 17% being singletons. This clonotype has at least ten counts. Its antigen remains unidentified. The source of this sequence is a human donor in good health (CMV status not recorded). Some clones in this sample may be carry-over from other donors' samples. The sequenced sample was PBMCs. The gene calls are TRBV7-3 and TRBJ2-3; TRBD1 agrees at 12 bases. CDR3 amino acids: CASSPGTGGVNTQYF. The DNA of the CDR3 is TGTGCCAGCAGCCCAGGGACAGGGGGCGTTAATACGCAGTATTTT.